Sequencing of this T cell receptor (beta chain) was carried out in a study of blood T cell repertoires in COVID-19. Across the whole study: Acute and convalescent COVID-19 specimens originated in the United States, Italy and Spain.

CDR3 size: 15 residues. Germline CDR1 is LGHNA and CDR2 is YNFKEQ. The germline V and J ends were trimmed by 0 bases and 0 bases, with 6 bases remaining between them. Repertoires were generated with immunoSEQ multiplex PCR, while TCRdb's copy carries only in-frame clones and drops some. The table includes under 250,000 clones, 88% detected once. The sample taken for sequencing was peripheral blood. This TCR was recovered from a man older than 75 with acute or convalescent COVID-19. The V and J genes are TRBV4-2 and TRBJ1-3, with D hard to call. In nucleotides, the CDR3 is TGTGCCAGCAGCCAAGACAGGTCCTCTGGAAACACCATATATTTT. This sequence encodes CASSQDRSSGNTIYF.